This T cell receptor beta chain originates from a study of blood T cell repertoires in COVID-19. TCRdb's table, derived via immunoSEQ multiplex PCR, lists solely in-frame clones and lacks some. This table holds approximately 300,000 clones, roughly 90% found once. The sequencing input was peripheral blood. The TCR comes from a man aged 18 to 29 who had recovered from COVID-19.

CDR3 protein: CASSPPGQLNTGELFF. The CDR3 DNA follows: TGTGCCAGCTCACCACCTGGACAGCTGAACACCGGGGAGCTGTTTTTT. This sequence joins TRBV18 and TRBJ2-2; weak D call: TRBD1 (6 bases). V was cut by 0 bases and J by 1 base, with 9 bases left in between. From germline, CDR1 is KGHSH and CDR2 LQKENI. This CDR3 has 16 amino acids.